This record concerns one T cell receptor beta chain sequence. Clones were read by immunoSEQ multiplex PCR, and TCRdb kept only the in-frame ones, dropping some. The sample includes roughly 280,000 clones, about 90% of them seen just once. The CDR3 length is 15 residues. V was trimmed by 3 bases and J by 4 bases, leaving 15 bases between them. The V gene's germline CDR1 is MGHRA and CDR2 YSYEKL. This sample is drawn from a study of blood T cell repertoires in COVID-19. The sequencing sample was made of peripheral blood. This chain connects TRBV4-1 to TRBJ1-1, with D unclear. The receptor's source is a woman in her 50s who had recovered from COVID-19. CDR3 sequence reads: CASSQDGGRVTEAFF. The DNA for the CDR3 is TGCGCCAGCAGCCAGGACGGAGGTCGGGTCACTGAAGCTTTCTTT.